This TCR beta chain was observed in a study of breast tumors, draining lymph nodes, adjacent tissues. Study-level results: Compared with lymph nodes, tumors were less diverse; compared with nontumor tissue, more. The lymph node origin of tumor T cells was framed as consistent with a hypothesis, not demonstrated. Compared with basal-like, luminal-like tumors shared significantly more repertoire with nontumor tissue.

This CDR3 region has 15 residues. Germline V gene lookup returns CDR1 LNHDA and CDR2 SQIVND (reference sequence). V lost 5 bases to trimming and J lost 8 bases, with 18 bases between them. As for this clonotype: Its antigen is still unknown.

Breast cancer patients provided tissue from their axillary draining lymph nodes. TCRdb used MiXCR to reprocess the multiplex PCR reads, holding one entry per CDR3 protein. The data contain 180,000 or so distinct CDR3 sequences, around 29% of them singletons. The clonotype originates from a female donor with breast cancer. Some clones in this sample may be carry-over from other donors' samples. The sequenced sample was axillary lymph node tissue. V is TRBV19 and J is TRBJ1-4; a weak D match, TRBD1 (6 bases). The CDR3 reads CASSQWGGGCEKLFF. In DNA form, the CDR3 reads TGTGCCAGTAGTCAATGGGGCGGGGGCTGCGAAAAACTGTTTTTT.